The 16 T cell receptor beta chains presented below share a single source sample, sequenced in a study of T-cell memory formation after mild COVID-19. MiXCR, run by TCRdb on the 5' RACE reads, gives a single entry per CDR3 protein. This table holds about 620,000 distinct CDR3 sequences, approximately 19% found once. The sample comprised PBMCs or a T cell subset sorted from them (not recorded which). These receptors all stem from an adult woman who had mild COVID-19 (a few samples of this study predate the infection). Cell type and time point are not known.

A few counts support this clonotype. The V call is TRBV7-8, the J call TRBJ2-3; tentatively, D is TRBD2 (6 bases). The CDR3 is made up of 16 amino acids. CDR1 and CDR2 (germline): SGHVS, FQNEAQ. The V end lost 5 bases, the J end lost 4 bases, and 19 bases lay between the germline ends. As DNA, the CDR3 is TGTGCCAGCAGCCTGACGACTAGTTCATATCCAGATACGCAGTATTTT. Amino acids: CASSLTTSSYPDTQYF.

The chain combines TRBV12-3 or TRBV12-4 with TRBJ1-1; D not certain. Trimming removed 9 bases at V and 4 bases at J, with 21 bases between. The CDR3 runs to 15 residues. The CDR3 bases are TGTGCCAGTATACCTGTCGGGCCTCACGGCACTGAAGCTTTCTTT. Translating it yields CASIPVGPHGTEAFF.

In this sample, this clonotype turned up a few times. V usage is TRBV20-1 and J usage is TRBJ1-2, with TRBD1 matching over 8 bases. The CDR3 contains 15 residues. J lost 5 bases, V lost 2 bases, and 10 bases had no gene match. The germline gives CDR1 DFQATT, CDR2 SNEGSKA (reference sequence). As DNA, the CDR3 is TGCAGTGCTAGAATTCCAGGGGGCGCGGGGTATGGCTACACCTTC. Its translation is CSARIPGGAGYGYTF.

J is TRBJ2-5 and V is TRBV7-9; tentative D call: TRBD2 (6 bases). The germline V and J ends were trimmed by 5 bases and 2 bases, with 15 bases remaining between them. Germline CDR1 reads SEHNR; CDR2 reads FQNEAQ (reference sequence). CDR3 length equals 15 residues. The chain's CDR3 is CASSPSWGVQETQYF. The CDR3 region has the DNA TGTGCCAGCAGCCCGAGTTGGGGGGTGCAAGAGACCCAGTACTTC. The full variable domain, in which reference TRBV7-9 and TRBJ2-5 provide the parts outside the CDR3, is DTGVSQNPRHKITKRGQNVTFRCDPISEHNRLYWYRQTLGQGPEFLTYFQNEAQLEKSRLLSDRFSAERPKGSFSTLEIQRTEQGDSAMYLCASSPSWGVQETQYFGPGTRLLVL.

The chain employs TRBV12-3 or TRBV12-4 and TRBJ2-1; 8 bases agree with TRBD2. This CDR3 spans 15 amino acids. Unmatched junction bases numbered 10, after V lost 6 bases and J lost 6 bases. The CDR3: CASRSFGGAGNEQFF. The DNA of the CDR3 is TGTGCCAGCAGATCTTTCGGGGGGGCAGGCAATGAGCAGTTCTTC.

The chain carries TRBV7-2 and TRBJ2-2; 11 bases agree with TRBD1. Germline trimming cut 5 bases from V and 5 bases from J; bases unmatched to any gene: 7. Per germline, CDR1 SGHTA and CDR2 FQGNSA. CDR3 length equals 16 residues. For the CDR3, the DNA is TGTGCCAGCAGCCCCAGGACAGGGGGCGGTACCGGGGAGCTGTTTTTT. The encoded protein is CASSPRTGGGTGELFF.

The CDR3 protein is CASSLSRGNSPLHF. The CDR3 DNA follows: TGTGCCAGCAGTTTGTCCAGGGGAAATTCACCCCTCCACTTT. This chain links TRBV12-3 or TRBV12-4 with TRBJ1-6; possibly TRBD1 for D (6 bases). The CDR3 is 14 residues long. Trimming removed 3 bases at V and 7 bases at J, with 10 bases between.

There are a few counts of this clonotype. V and J are TRBV5-5 and TRBJ2-2; a possible D gene is TRBD2 (6 bases). The germline V gene has CDR1 SGHKS and CDR2 YYEKEE (reference sequence). V lost 4 bases to trimming and J lost 0 bases, with 13 bases between them. The CDR3 consists of 16 residues. CDR3 sequence (DNA): TGTGCCAGCAGCCCCGTGGGGGGATCGAACACCGGGGAGCTGTTTTTT. Its translation: CASSPVGGSNTGELFF.

There are a few counts of this clonotype. The V and J genes are TRBV4-1 and TRBJ2-5, with D possibly TRBD2 on 5 matching bases. Germline lookup yields CDR1 MGHRA and CDR2 YSYEKL. V was clipped by 4 bases and J by 2 bases, with 14 bases between them. The CDR3 consists of 15 residues. The CDR3 is CASSRVWEMQETQYF. The CDR3 DNA is TGCGCCAGCAGCCGGGTATGGGAGATGCAAGAGACCCAGTACTTC.

CDR3 protein: CASSKGPSGRINEQFF. DNA of the CDR3: TGTGCCAGCAGCAAGGGCCCCAGCGGGAGAATCAATGAGCAGTTCTTC. The chain has TRBV7-2 and TRBJ2-1, with 8 bases identical to TRBD2. Unmatched junction bases numbered 12, after V lost 5 bases and J lost 6 bases. CDR1 and CDR2 (germline): SGHTA, FQGNSA. The CDR3 has 16 residues. Full variable domain (missing parts from reference TRBV7-2 and TRBJ2-1): GAGVSQSPSNKVTEKGKDVELRCDPISGHTALYWYRQSLGQGLEFLIYFQGNSAPDKSGLPSDRFSAERTGGSVSTLTIQRTQQEDSAVYLCASSKGPSGRINEQFFGPGTRLTVL.

Notes on this clonotype: At one end, the junction sequence differs from germline, possibly due to a read error. This chain connects TRBV14 to TRBJ1-2; the D is unclear. The CDR3 runs 13 residues. CDR1 SGHDN and CDR2 FVKESK come from the germline V gene. The CDR3 sequence is CASSQSPLRTVAF. The DNA for the CDR3 is TGTGCCAGCAGCCAATCCCCCTTGCGAACTGTCGCCTTC. Full variable domain (rest looked up from reference TRBV14 and TRBJ1-2): EAGVTQFPSHSVIEKGQTVTLRCDPISGHDNLYWYRRVMGKEIKFLLHFVKESKQDESGMPNNRFLAERTGGTYSTLKVQPAELEDSGVYFCASSQSPLRTVAFGSGTRLTVV.

This clonotype came up many times. This rearrangement joins TRBV24-1 to TRBJ2-1, with unresolved D. The CDR3 contains 16 residues. Trimming took 4 bases from V and 0 from J, leaving 12 bases between them. Germline CDR1 and CDR2: KGHDR and SFDVKD. CDR3 region: CATSDPALGSYNEQFF. The CDR3 coding sequence is TGTGCCACCAGTGACCCAGCCCTCGGCTCCTACAATGAGCAGTTCTTC.

V gene TRBV5-1 combines with J gene TRBJ2-7; 9 nucleotides line up with TRBD2. The junction had 15 bases not matched to a gene; V was cut back by 4 bases and J by 7 bases. Germline V gene sequence: CDR1 SGHRS, CDR2 YFSETQ. This CDR3 is built from 16 residues. The DNA of the CDR3 is TGCGCCAGCAGCCCTGCCGGGACTAGCCACCCTCATGAGCAGTACTTC. It encodes CASSPAGTSHPHEQYF.

A remark on this clonotype: Possible read error: a much larger clone is one base away. V usage is TRBV2 and J usage is TRBJ2-3; 8 nucleotides agree with TRBD2. The CDR3 is 15 amino acids. Germline-derived CDR1 and CDR2 are SNHLY and FYNNEI. The V segment lost 6 bases and the J segment 2 bases; nucleotides outside the gene matches: 7. CDR3 sequence: CASSVSGIITDTQYF. The DNA for the CDR3 is TGTGCCAGCAGCGTTAGCGGGATAATCACAGATACGCAGTATTTT.

This clonotype has just a few counts. J is TRBJ2-1 and V is TRBV7-9; possibly TRBD2 for D (6 bases). Germline loops: CDR1 SEHNR, CDR2 FQNEAQ (reference sequence). This CDR3 spans 16 amino acids. Trimming took 5 bases from V and 12 from J, leaving 26 bases between them. The CDR3 nucleotides read TGTGCCAGCAGCCCAGAGGATAGGGACTCCCTCGTCGGGCAGTTCTTC. This codes for CASSPEDRDSLVGQFF.

V and J are TRBV6-1 and TRBJ1-1; a possible D gene is TRBD1 (6 bases). This CDR3 is 16 amino acids long. Germline loops: CDR1 MNHNS, CDR2 SASEGT. V was shortened by 3 bases and J by 1 base, with 15 bases between the two germline ends. The CDR3, as DNA: TGTGCCAGCAGTGACCCCACAGGGAAATGGAACACTGAAGCTTTCTTT. Translated, it gives CASSDPTGKWNTEAFF.